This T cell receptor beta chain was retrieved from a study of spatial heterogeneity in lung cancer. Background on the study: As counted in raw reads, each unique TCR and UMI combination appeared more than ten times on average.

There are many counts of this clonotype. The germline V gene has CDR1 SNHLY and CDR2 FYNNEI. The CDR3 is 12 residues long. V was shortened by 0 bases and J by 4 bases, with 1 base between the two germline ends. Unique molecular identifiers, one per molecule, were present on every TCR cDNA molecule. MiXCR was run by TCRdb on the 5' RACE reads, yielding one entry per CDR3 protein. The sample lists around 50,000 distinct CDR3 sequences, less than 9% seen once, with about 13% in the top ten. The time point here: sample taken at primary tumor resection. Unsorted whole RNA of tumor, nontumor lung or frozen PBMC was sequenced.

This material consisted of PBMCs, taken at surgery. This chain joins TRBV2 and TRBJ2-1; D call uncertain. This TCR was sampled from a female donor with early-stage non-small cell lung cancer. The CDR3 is CASSEAYNEQFF. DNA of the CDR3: TGTGCCAGCAGTGAAGCGTACAATGAGCAGTTCTTC.